This T cell receptor (beta chain) was captured by sequencing in a study of blood T cell repertoires in COVID-19. About the research overall: Material from acute and convalescent COVID-19 was sourced from the United States, Italy and Spain.

Seattle researchers signed up patients amid active infection and tracked them longitudinally. The ends were cut back, 2 bases at V and 5 bases at J, with 9 bases in the middle. Germline V lookup: CDR1 SEHNR, CDR2 FQNEAQ (reference sequence). The CDR3 totals 13 residues. Generated by immunoSEQ multiplex PCR, the TCRdb table keeps only in-frame clones and is missing some. The table shows approximately 390,000 clones, with approximately 87% occurring only once. Sequenced material: peripheral blood. This sequence was found in a woman aged 55-69 years with COVID-19, enrolled during active disease. The J gene is TRBJ1-1, the V gene TRBV7-9, with D perhaps TRBD1 (6 bases). CDR3 sequence: CASSLTGQTEAFF. The CDR3 nucleotides are TGTGCCAGCAGCTTAACAGGACAGACTGAAGCTTTCTTT. The full variable domain, completed using reference TRBV7-9 and TRBJ1-1, is DTGVSQNPRHKITKRGQNVTFRCDPISEHNRLYWYRQTLGQGPEFLTYFQNEAQLEKSRLLSDRFSAERPKGSFSTLEIQRTEQGDSAMYLCASSLTGQTEAFFGQGTRLTVV.